Presented here are 16 T cell receptor beta chains from one specimen sequenced in a study of blood T cell repertoires in COVID-19. Clones were sequenced by immunoSEQ multiplex PCR, and TCRdb holds only the in-frame ones, with some missing. The sample yields fewer than 250,000 clones, less than 90% seen once. Sequenced: peripheral blood. These receptors all stem from a woman between 65 and 79 years old with active or convalescent COVID-19.

The J gene is TRBJ1-1, the V gene TRBV16; D unresolved. The V and J ends lost 1 base and 1 base respectively, with 10 bases between them. Germline lookup yields CDR1 KGHSY and CDR2 FQNENV. This CDR3 has 15 amino acids. In nucleotides, the CDR3 is TGTGCCAGCAGCCAATTCAGGTCGCCGAACACTGAAGCTTTCTTT. It translates to CASSQFRSPNTEAFF.

This rearrangement joins TRBV6-5 to TRBJ1-5; a possible D gene is TRBD1 (5 bases). The germline V and J ends were trimmed by 2 bases and 1 base, with 12 bases remaining between them. Germline values: CDR1 MNHEY, CDR2 SVGAGI. This CDR3 is built from 16 residues. As DNA, the CDR3 is TGTGCCAGCAGTTACCCCGGGGGGGGGAGCAATCAGCCCCAGCATTTT. This gives the protein CASSYPGGGSNQPQHF.

Regarding this clone: Other DNA sequences in the sample encode the same CDR3. This chain uses TRBV19 with TRBJ2-5, with 8 bases aligning to TRBD1. The CDR3 spans 14 residues. Germline V CDR1 and CDR2: LNHDA, SQIVND (reference sequence). The V gene end was trimmed by 5 bases and the J gene end by 5 bases; junction bases not matched to a gene: 7. CDR3 nucleotides: TGTGCCAGTAGTTCTGGACAGGGAGGTGAGACCCAGTACTTC. Amino acids: CASSSGQGGETQYF.

The rearrangement joins TRBV28 to TRBJ1-1; 8 nucleotides agree with TRBD1. CDR3 length: 12 residues. Trimming took 3 bases from V and 10 from J; bases not matched to a gene: 4. Germline V gene sequence: CDR1 MDHEN, CDR2 SYDVKM. The CDR3 sequence: CASSFPGTGAFF. CDR3 nucleotides: TGTGCCAGCAGTTTTCCCGGGACAGGAGCTTTCTTT.

CDR3 in amino acids: CASSSDSVGGNTIYF. As DNA, the CDR3 is TGTGCCAGCAGCTCGGACAGTGTGGGAGGAAACACCATATATTTT. The rearrangement uses TRBV28 and TRBJ1-3; a possible D gene is TRBD1 (6 bases). The germline gives CDR1 MDHEN, CDR2 SYDVKM. The CDR3 runs to 15 residues. Trimming removed 6 bases at V and 4 bases at J, with 16 bases between. Full variable domain (rest looked up from reference TRBV28 and TRBJ1-3): DVKVTQSSRYLVKRTGEKVFLECVQDMDHENMFWYRQDPGLGLRLIYFSYDVKMKEKGDIPEGYSVSREKKERFSLILESASTNQTSMYLCASSSDSVGGNTIYFGEGSWLTVV.

The rearrangement joins TRBV10-3 to TRBJ2-3, with TRBD2 matching over 8 bases. V lost 8 bases, J lost 5 bases, and 12 bases stayed unmatched. The CDR3 spans 15 residues. From germline, CDR1 is ENHRY and CDR2 SYGVKD. The CDR3 nucleotides are TGTGCCATCGCTTCTCAAGCGGGAGCGGAAGATACGCAGTATTTT. Translating it yields CAIASQAGAEDTQYF.

V usage is TRBV5-1 and J usage is TRBJ2-1, with 7 bases matching TRBD2. The V gene's germline CDR1 is SGHRS and CDR2 YFSETQ. This CDR3 spans 15 amino acids. The V and J ends lost 4 bases and 8 bases, in that order; junction bases with no gene match: 12. The CDR3 bases are TGCGCCAGCAGCCCCTCTGCGGGAGAGGTCGATGAGCAGTTCTTC. The encoded protein is CASSPSAGEVDEQFF.

This clone was seen more than once but under ten times. The V call is TRBV5-8, the J call TRBJ1-5; D possibly corresponds to TRBD1 (6 bases). The CDR3 sequence is 14 residues long. V lost 4 bases and J 4 bases, leaving 12 bases between the germline ends. The V gene's germline CDR1 is SGHTS and CDR2 YDEGEE. CDR3 amino acids: CASSGDRKNQPQHF. For the CDR3, the DNA is TGTGCCAGCAGCGGCGACAGGAAGAATCAGCCCCAGCATTTT. The complete variable domain, with remaining parts taken from reference TRBV5-8 and TRBJ1-5, reads EAGVTQSPTHLIKTRGQQATLRCSPISGHTSVYWYQQALGLGLQFLLWYDEGEERNRGNFPPRFSGRQFPNYSSELNVNALELEDSALYLCASSGDRKNQPQHFGDGTRLSIL.

This chain connects TRBV15 to TRBJ1-2; D is perhaps TRBD1 (6 bases). The CDR3 sequence is 15 residues long. Trimming shortened V by 6 bases and J by 7 bases, and 21 bases separated the two germline ends. The germline CDR1 and CDR2 sequences are LNHNV and YYDKDF (reference sequence). The DNA of the CDR3 is TGTGCCACCAGAAACCCCAGTGGGGGCCCCGTTGGCTACACCTTC. Translating it yields CATRNPSGGPVGYTF.

The chain carries TRBV6-2 or TRBV6-3 and TRBJ2-1, with a possible D match to TRBD1 (6 bases). This CDR3 has 17 residues. Trimming stripped 4 bases from V and 0 bases from J, with 16 bases between. The germline CDR1 and CDR2 sequences are MNHEY and SVGEGT. The chain's CDR3 is CASSFLTDSLSYNEQFF. CDR3 in DNA: TGTGCCAGCAGTTTTCTTACGGACAGCCTCTCCTACAATGAGCAGTTCTTC.

The gene calls are TRBV7-8 and TRBJ1-3; D gene uncertain. Germline lookup yields CDR1 SGHVS and CDR2 FQNEAQ. The length of the CDR3 is 16 residues. V dropped 5 bases and J dropped 0 bases, with 14 bases sitting between them. The CDR3 is CASSQAAAISGNTIYF. CDR3 coding DNA: TGTGCCAGCAGCCAAGCGGCCGCAATCTCTGGAAACACCATATATTTT.

This chain connects TRBV6-5 to TRBJ1-5; 9 nucleotides match TRBD1. The germline V gene encodes CDR1 MNHEY and CDR2 SVGAGI. V dropped 5 bases and J dropped 7; count of bases not matched to a gene: 3. The CDR3 runs 13 residues. Here the CDR3 reads CASSRTGDQPQHF. DNA for the CDR3: TGTGCCAGCAGTCGGACAGGGGACCAGCCCCAGCATTTT.

This clone appeared a few times. The V gene is TRBV7-9, the J gene TRBJ1-4; D is perhaps TRBD1 (6 bases). The CDR3 covers 14 residues. Germline CDR1 SEHNR, CDR2 FQNEAQ (reference sequence). V shed 10 bases and J shed 3 bases, with 15 bases lying between them. DNA of the CDR3: TGTGCCACTACTACAGGGCTGGCTAATGAAAAACTGTTTTTT. Its translation is CATTTGLANEKLFF. Variable domain in full (rest from reference TRBV7-9 and TRBJ1-4): DTGVSQNPRHKITKRGQNVTFRCDPISEHNRLYWYRQTLGQGPEFLTYFQNEAQLEKSRLLSDRFSAERPKGSFSTLEIQRTEQGDSAMYLCATTTGLANEKLFFGSGTQLSVL.

The rearrangement uses TRBV5-1 and TRBJ2-7; unclear D gene. Germline CDR1 reads SGHRS; CDR2 reads YFSETQ. This CDR3 comprises 11 residues. V was cut by 3 bases and J by 3 bases, with 4 bases left in between. The chain's CDR3 is CASSSHYEQYF. For the CDR3, the DNA is TGCGCCAGCAGCTCCCACTACGAGCAGTACTTC.

The V and J genes are TRBV7-9 and TRBJ1-1; D is possibly TRBD1 (6 bases). Germline CDR1 SEHNR, CDR2 FQNEAQ (reference sequence). Trimming cost V 5 bases and J 7 bases, with 11 bases left between them. The CDR3 loop spans 12 amino acids. The CDR3 protein is CASSLQDSEAFF. The DNA of the CDR3 is TGTGCCAGCAGCCTACAGGACAGTGAAGCTTTCTTT.

This chain joins TRBV10-1 and TRBJ2-7; TRBD1 matches 8 bases. Germline CDR1 and CDR2: WNHNN and SYGVQD (reference sequence). Germline trimming cut 1 base from V and 5 bases from J; bases unmatched to any gene: 1. The CDR3 sequence is 13 residues long. The CDR3 reads CASSEWTGNEQYF. CDR3 DNA sequence: TGCGCCAGCAGTGAGTGGACAGGGAACGAGCAGTACTTC.